This TCR beta chain emerged from a study of cytomegalovirus exposure and HLA in healthy donors. Study overall: T cells numbering around 190 million yielded 90 million to 140 million unique TCR beta sequences in an earlier analysis. Whole-study findings and limits: In an earlier analysis, productive rearrangement rates for most beta V segments clustered near 87% or 30%. Another analysis was done later, and it associated fewer than 20,000 TCR beta sequences with HLA alleles at 0.05 false discovery rate. Later analysis suggested links between common viral pathogens and several top significant clusters.

As to this clone: Its specificity is unknown.

The PCR contained 60 Vbeta and 13 Jbeta primers. Measured with immunoSEQ multiplex PCR; TCRdb has only the in-frame clones, and not every one. The profile covers roughly 120,000 clones, with around four fifths appearing a single time and over 1% taken by the ten largest. This CDR3 region has 16 residues. The germline V gene encodes CDR1 SGHAT and CDR2 FQNNGV. Trimming pared 2 bases from V and 2 bases from J, leaving 13 bases between. The material sequenced was PBMCs. The rearrangement uses TRBV11-2 and TRBJ2-1; no definite D call. The receptor was derived from a human donor in good health. The CDR3 DNA reads TGTGCCAGCAGCTTATCCGAGAGCATCACCTACAATGAGCAGTTCTTC. This gives the protein CASSLSESITYNEQFF.